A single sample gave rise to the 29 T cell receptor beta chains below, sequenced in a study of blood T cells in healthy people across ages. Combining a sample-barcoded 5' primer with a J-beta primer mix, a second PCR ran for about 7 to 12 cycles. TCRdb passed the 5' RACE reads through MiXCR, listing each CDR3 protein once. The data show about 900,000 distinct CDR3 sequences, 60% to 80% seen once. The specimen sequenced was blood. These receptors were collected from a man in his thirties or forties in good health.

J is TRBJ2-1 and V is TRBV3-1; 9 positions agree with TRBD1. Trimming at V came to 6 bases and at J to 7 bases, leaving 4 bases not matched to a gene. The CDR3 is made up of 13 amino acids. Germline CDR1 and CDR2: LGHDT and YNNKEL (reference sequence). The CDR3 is CASRGTGSNEQFF. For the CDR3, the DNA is TGTGCCAGCAGAGGGACAGGGTCGAATGAGCAGTTCTTC.

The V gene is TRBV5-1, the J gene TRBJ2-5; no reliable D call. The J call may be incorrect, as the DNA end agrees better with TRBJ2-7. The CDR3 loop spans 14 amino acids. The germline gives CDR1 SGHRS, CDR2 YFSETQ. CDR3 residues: CASSSEDSLGEQYF. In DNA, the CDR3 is TGCGCCAGCAGCTCAGAAGACTCCTTGGGCGAGCAGTACTTC.

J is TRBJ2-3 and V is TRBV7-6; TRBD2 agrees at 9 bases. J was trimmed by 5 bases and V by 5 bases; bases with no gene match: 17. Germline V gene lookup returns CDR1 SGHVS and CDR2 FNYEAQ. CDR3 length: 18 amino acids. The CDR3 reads CASSPDVASGTFLDTQYF. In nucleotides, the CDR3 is TGTGCCAGCAGCCCGGACGTGGCTAGCGGGACCTTTTTAGATACGCAGTATTTT.

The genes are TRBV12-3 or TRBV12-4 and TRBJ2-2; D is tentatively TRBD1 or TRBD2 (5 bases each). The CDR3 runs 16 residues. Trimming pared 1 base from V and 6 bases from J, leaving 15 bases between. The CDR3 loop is CASSLGLGQRAGELFF. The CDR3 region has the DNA TGTGCCAGCAGTTTAGGGCTGGGGCAGAGGGCCGGGGAGCTGTTTTTT.

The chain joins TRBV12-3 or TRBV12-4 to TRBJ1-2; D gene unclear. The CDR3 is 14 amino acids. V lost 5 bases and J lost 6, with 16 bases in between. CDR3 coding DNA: TGTGCCAGCAGTGACGGTCTTCAAGCGGATGGCTACACCTTC. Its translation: CASSDGLQADGYTF.

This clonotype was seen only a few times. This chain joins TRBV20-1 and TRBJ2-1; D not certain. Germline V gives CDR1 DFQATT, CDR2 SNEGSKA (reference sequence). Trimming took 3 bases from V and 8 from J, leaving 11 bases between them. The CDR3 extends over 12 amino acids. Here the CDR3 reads CSASFSRYEQFF. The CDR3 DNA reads TGCAGTGCTAGCTTCTCGCGGTATGAGCAGTTCTTC.

The CDR3 spells CATSDATSGKADTQYF. In nucleotides, the CDR3 is TGTGCCACCAGTGATGCGACTAGCGGGAAAGCAGATACGCAGTATTTT. The chain is built from TRBV24-1 and TRBJ2-3, with TRBD2 matching over 11 bases. Germline V gene data show CDR1 as KGHDR and CDR2 as SFDVKD. Losses at the gene ends were 3 bases for V and 4 bases for J; bases not matched to a gene: 5. CDR3 size: 16 residues.

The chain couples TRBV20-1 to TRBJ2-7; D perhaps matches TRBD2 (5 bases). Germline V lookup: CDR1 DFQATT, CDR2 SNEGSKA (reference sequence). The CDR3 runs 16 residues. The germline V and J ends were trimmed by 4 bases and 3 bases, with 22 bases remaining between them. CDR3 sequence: CSANYVVSASYYEQYF. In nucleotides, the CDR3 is TGCAGTGCTAATTATGTGGTTTCGGCTAGCTACTACGAGCAGTACTTC.

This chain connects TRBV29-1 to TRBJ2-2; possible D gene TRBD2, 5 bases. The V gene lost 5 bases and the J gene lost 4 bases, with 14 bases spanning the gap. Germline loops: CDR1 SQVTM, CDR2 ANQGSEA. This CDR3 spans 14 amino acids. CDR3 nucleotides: TGCAGCGTTAAAATCGGGCGGGCCACCGGGGAGCTGTTTTTT. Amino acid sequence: CSVKIGRATGELFF.

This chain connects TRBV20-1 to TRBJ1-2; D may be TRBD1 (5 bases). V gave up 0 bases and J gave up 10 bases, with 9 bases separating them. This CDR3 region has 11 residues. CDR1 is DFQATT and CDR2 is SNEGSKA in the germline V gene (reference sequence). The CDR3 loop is CSAREEGFYTF. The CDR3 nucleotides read TGCAGTGCTAGAGAAGAGGGGTTCTACACCTTC.

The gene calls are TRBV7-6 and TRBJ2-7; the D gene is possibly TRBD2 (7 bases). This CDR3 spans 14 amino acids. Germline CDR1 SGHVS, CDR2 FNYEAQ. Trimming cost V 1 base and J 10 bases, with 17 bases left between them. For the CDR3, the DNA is TGTGCCAGCAGCTTAGGAGTGGGGGGGCCACCCCAGTACTTC. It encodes CASSLGVGGPPQYF.

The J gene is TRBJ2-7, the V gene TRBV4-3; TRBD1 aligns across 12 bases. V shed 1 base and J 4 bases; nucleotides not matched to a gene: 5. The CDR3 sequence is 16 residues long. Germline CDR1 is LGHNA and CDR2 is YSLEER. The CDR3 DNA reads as TGCGCCAGCAGCCAAGTATGGGGACAGGGGGCTTACGAGCAGTACTTC. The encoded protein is CASSQVWGQGAYEQYF.

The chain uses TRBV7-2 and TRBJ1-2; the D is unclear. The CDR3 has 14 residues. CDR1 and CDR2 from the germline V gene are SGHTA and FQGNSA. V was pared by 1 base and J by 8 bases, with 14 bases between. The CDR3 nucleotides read TGTGCCAGCAGCTTAGATTACCGGGGTACGGGCTACACCTTC. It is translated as CASSLDYRGTGYTF.

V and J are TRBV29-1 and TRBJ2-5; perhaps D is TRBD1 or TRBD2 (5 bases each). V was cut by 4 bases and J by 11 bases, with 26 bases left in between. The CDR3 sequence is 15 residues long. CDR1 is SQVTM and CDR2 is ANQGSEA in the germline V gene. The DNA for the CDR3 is TGCAGCGTTGGAGGGGAGCGGTGGCCTTACAATGAGCAGTACTTC. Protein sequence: CSVGGERWPYNEQYF.

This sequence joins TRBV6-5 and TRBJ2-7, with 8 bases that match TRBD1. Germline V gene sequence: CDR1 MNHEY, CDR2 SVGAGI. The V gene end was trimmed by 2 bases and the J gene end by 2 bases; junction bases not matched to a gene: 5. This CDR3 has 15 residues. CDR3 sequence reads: CASSYGGTGTYEQYF. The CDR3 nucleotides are TGTGCCAGCAGTTACGGGGGGACAGGAACCTACGAGCAGTACTTC.

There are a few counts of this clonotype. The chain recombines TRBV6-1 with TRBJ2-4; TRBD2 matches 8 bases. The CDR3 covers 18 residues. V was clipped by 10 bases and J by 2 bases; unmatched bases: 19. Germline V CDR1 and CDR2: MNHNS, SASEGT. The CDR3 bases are TGTGCCACCCGAGCGGGGGCGCTTCTTTCCGGAACCAAAAACATTCAGTACTTC. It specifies CATRAGALLSGTKNIQYF.

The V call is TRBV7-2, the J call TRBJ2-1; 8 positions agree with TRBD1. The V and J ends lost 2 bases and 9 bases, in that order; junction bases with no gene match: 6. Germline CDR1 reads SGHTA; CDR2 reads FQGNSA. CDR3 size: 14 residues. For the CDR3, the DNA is TGTGCCAGCAGCTTACCGAGGACAGGGACTGAGCAGTTCTTC. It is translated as CASSLPRTGTEQFF.

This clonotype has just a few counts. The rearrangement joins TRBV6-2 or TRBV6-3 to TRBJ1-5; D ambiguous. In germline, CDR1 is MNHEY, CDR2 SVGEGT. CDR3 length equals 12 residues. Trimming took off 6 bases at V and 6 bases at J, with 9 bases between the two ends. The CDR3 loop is CASSTGSQPQHF. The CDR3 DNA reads TGTGCCAGCAGCACGGGGAGTCAGCCCCAGCATTTT.

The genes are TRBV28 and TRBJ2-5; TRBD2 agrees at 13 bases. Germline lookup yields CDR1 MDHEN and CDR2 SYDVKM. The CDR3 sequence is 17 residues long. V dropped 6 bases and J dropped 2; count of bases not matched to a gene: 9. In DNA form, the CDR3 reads TGTGCCAGCAGCCATAGACTAGCGGGGGGCAGACAAGAGACCCAGTACTTC. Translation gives CASSHRLAGGRQETQYF.

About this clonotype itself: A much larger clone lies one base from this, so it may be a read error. The CDR3 region is CASSFGGNNEQYF. CDR3 nucleotide sequence: TGCGCCAGCAGCTTTGGGGGAAACAATGAGCAGTACTTC. V gene TRBV5-1 combines with J gene TRBJ2-5; D may match TRBD1 or TRBD2 (5 bases each). V lost 2 bases, J lost 11 bases, and 16 bases lay in between. The CDR3 spans 13 residues. The germline gives CDR1 SGHRS, CDR2 YFSETQ.

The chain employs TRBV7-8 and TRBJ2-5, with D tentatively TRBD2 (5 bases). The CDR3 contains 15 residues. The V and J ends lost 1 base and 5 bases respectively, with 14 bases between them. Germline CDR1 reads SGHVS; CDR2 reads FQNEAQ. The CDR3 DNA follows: TGTGCCAGCAGCTTAGGGCGGGCGGCGTGGGAGACCCAGTACTTC. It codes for CASSLGRAAWETQYF.

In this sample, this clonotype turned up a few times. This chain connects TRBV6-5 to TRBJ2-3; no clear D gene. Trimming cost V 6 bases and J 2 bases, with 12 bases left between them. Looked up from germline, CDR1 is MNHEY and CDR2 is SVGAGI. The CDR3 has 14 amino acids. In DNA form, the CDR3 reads TGTGCCAGCAGGGCTTCCCCTCTCACAGATACGCAGTATTTT. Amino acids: CASRASPLTDTQYF.

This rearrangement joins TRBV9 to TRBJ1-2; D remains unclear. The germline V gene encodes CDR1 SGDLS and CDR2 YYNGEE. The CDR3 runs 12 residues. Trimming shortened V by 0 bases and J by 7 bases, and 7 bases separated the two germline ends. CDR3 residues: CASSVDPGGYTF. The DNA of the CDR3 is TGTGCCAGCAGCGTAGACCCAGGTGGCTACACCTTC.

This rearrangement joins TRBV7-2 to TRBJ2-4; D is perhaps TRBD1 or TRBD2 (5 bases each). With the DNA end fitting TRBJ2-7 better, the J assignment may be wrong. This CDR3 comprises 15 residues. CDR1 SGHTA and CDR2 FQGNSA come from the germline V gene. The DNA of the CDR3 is TGTGCCAGCAGCTTAGGGCTGGGGGTAGGAAACGAGCAGTACTTC. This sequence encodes CASSLGLGVGNEQYF.

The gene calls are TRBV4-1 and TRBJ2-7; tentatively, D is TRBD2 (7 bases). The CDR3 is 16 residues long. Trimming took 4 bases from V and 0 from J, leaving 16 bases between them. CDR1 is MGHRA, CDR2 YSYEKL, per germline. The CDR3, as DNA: TGCGCCAGCAGCCCCCTCGGACGGGGGGCCTCCTACGAGCAGTACTTC. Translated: CASSPLGRGASYEQYF.

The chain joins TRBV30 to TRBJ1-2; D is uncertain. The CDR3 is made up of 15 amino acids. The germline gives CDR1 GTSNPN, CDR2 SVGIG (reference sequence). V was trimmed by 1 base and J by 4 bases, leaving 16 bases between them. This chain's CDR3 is CAWSGAESFIYGYTF. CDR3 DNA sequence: TGTGCCTGGAGTGGGGCAGAGAGCTTTATCTATGGCTACACCTTC.

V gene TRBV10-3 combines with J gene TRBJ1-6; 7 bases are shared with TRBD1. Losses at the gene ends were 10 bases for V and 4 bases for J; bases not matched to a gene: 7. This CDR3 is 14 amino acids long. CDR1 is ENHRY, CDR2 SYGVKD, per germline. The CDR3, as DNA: TGTGCCACTGGGGACAGCGAGTATAATTCACCCCTCCACTTT. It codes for CATGDSEYNSPLHF.

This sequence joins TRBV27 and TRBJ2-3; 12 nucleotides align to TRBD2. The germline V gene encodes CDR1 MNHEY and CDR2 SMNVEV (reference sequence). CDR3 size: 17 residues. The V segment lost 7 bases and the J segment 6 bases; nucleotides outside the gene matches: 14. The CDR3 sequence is CASTLLAGGLTMDTQYF. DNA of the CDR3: TGTGCCAGCACACTACTAGCGGGGGGTCTAACTATGGATACGCAGTATTTT.

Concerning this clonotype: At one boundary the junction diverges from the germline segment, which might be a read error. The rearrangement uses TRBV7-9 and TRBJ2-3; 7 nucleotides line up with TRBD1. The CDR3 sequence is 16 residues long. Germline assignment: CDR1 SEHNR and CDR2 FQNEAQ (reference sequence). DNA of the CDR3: TGTGCCAGCAGCTTATACAGGGACAGACGCACAGAGACGCAGTATTTT. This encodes CASSLYRDRRTETQYF.